This T cell receptor (beta chain) was documented in a study of beta chain features in type 1 diabetes. Study outcomes and limitations: TCRB CDR3s were moderately but significantly shorter in Type 1 diabetes patients in all four CD4+ subsets. Reads derived from cDNA could over-represent cells showing high TCR expression. Naive, central memory and Treg TCRB repertoires appeared more alike in patients than in healthy donors.

Purities over 98% were achieved in all sorted populations. Trimming cost V 3 bases and J 4 bases, with 19 bases left between them. Germline CDR1 is SGHRS and CDR2 is YFSETQ. The CDR3 totals 16 residues. This clone has only a few counts. Antigen: not known. Sequenced material consisted of expressed TCRB transcripts (all of the isolated RNA was reverse transcribed). About 3.57 million reads were obtained on average from naive, central memory and regulatory T cell samples. Libraries were prepared by immunoSEQ multiplex PCR; TCRdb keeps only in-frame clonotypes and omits some of them. The sample contains roughly 260,000 clones, around 21% of which appear only once.

The specimen sequenced was naive CD4+ T cells from blood. The genes are TRBV5-1 and TRBJ1-2, with TRBD1 as a possible D gene (5 bases). The clonotype originates from a woman aged 40-49 years with type 1 diabetes. The CDR3 DNA is TGCGCCAGCAGCTGGGCCGGGGCCACGCGGGGCTATGGCTACACCTTC. Its translation is CASSWAGATRGYGYTF.